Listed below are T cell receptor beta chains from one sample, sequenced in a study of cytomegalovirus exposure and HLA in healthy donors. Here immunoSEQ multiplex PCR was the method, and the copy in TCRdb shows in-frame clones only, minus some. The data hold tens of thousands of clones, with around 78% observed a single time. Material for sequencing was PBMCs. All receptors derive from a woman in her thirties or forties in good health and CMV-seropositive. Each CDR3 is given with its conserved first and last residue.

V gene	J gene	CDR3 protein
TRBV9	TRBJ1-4	CASSVTGQRGEKLFF
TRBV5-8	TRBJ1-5	CASSLGETNQPQHF
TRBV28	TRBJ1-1	CASIPSAAGAREAFF
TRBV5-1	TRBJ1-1	CASSLETGNTEAFF
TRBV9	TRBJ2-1	CASSVETSLYNEQFF
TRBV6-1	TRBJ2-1	CASSEPGQGYEQFF
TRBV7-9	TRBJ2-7	CSSSPESPGLAGGIYEQYF
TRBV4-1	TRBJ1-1	CASSQEGTGSFLNGAFF
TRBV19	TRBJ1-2	CASTVTGNYGYTF
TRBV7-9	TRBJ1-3	CASSPRQGNGNTIYF
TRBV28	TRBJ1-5	CASVGEGRGQPQHF
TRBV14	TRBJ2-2	CASSPPFWREGNTGELFF
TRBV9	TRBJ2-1	CASSPPPAGRNEQFF
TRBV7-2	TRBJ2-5	CASSSVFSGGETQYF
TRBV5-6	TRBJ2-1	CASSLATAGLHNEQFF
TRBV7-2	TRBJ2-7	CASSLTGTLGYEQYF
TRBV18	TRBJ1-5	CASSPRTDSSNQPQHF
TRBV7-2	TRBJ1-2	CASSPGGQSLYGYTF
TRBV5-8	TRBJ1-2	CASSLTKGGHFGYTF
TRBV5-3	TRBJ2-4	CARSSTAPTRTLAKNIQYF
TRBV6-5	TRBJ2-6	CASSIQASGANVLTF
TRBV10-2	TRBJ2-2	CASSLAGANGELFF
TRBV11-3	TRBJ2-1	CASRRQGRDEQFF
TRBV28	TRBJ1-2	CASSPRQVVFGYTF
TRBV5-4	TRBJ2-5	CASSLSSKETQYF
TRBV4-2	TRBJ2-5	CASSQDETGARVTQYF
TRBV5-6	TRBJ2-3	CASSLASTDTQYF
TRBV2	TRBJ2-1	CASSVAGEVNEQFF
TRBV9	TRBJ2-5	CASSPGSGYQETQYF
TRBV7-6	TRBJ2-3	CASSLGTGGASDTQYF
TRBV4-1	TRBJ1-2	CASSQAGRQGYGYTF
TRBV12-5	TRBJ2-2	CASGFQGGTGELFF
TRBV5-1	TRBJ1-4	CASSLGGAIDEKLFF
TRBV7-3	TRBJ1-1	CASSPLGAMNTEAFF
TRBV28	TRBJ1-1	CASSFDSLLNTEAFF
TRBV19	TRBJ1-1	CASTETGFTEAFF
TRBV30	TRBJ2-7	CAWMGQSYEQYF
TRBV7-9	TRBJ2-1	CASSSGLSREQFF
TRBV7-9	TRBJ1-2	CASRPDSTYGYTF
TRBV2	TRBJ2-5	CASSGTSLETQYF
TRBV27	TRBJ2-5	CASSPWTSGRLQETQYF
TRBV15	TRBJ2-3	CATSISLMGGASTDTQYF
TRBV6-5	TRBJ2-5	CASQGGLAGAGEQYF